The 23 T cell receptor beta chains below all came from one sample that was sequenced in a study of T cells in Graves' hyperthyroidism and ophthalmopathy. Amplification of TCR beta CDR3 regions was performed using RNA transcripts as template. With the HTBI primer set, the TCR CDR3 went through a first round of RT-PCR. TCRdb ran MiXCR on the multiplex PCR reads and lists one entry per CDR3 protein. The sample records about 350,000 distinct CDR3 sequences, roughly 18% being singletons. What was sequenced was blood. The receptors originated from a woman in her thirties or forties with Graves' ophthalmopathy.

Many counts were recorded for this clonotype. V is TRBV12-3 or TRBV12-4 and J is TRBJ2-5, with TRBD1 as a possible D gene (6 bases). V was pared by 3 bases and J by 2 bases, with 10 bases between. This CDR3 is 14 amino acids long. The CDR3 DNA sequence: TGTGCCAGCAGTTTTGGAGGACAGCAAGAGACCCAGTACTTC. This sequence encodes CASSFGGQQETQYF.

In this sample, this clonotype turned up many times. The chain has TRBV9 and TRBJ1-1; a possible D gene is TRBD1 (5 bases). CDR3 size: 15 residues. Trimming took off 4 bases at V and 1 base at J, with 14 bases between the two ends. CDR1 and CDR2 from the germline V gene are SGDLS and YYNGEE. CDR3 residues: CASSHDGTRNTEAFF. CDR3 coding DNA: TGTGCCAGCAGCCACGACGGGACGAGGAACACTGAAGCTTTCTTT.

At least ten counts were recorded for this clonotype. The rearrangement uses TRBV7-9 and TRBJ2-7; 10 nucleotides match TRBD2. The CDR3 totals 13 residues. Germline-derived CDR1 and CDR2 are SEHNR and FQNEAQ (reference sequence). The V and J ends lost 6 bases and 3 bases, in that order; junction bases with no gene match: 2. The CDR3 loop reads CASSWTSGYEQYF. Written as DNA, the CDR3 is TGTGCCAGCAGTTGGACTAGCGGCTACGAGCAGTACTTC.

The chain combines TRBV28 with TRBJ2-5, with no clear D. The V end lost 3 bases, the J end lost 5 bases, and 13 bases lay between the germline ends. CDR1 is MDHEN and CDR2 is SYDVKM in the germline V gene. The CDR3 has 14 residues. In nucleotides, the CDR3 is TGTGCCAGCAGTTTGTTTCAAACTCAGGAGACCCAGTACTTC. The encoded protein is CASSLFQTQETQYF.

Only a few counts were recorded for this clonotype. CDR3 region: CASSSGRGLRNQPQHF. In nucleotides, the CDR3 is TGTGCCAGCAGTTCGGGACGAGGCTTGCGGAATCAGCCCCAGCATTTT. The chain uses TRBV6-2 or TRBV6-3 and TRBJ1-5, with D possibly TRBD1 on 5 matching bases. The ends were cut back, 4 bases at V and 4 bases at J, with 17 bases in the middle. Germline CDR1 and CDR2: MNHEY and SVGEGT. The CDR3 loop spans 16 amino acids.

CDR3 protein: CATSRDQGPGEQYF. CDR3 nucleotides: TGTGCCACCAGCAGAGATCAGGGCCCGGGCGAGCAGTACTTC. The chain has TRBV15 and TRBJ2-7, with D perhaps TRBD1 (5 bases). The CDR3 has 14 amino acids. V was pared by 0 bases and J by 6 bases, with 12 bases between. Germline assignment: CDR1 LNHNV and CDR2 YYDKDF (reference sequence). Drawing the rest from reference TRBV15 and TRBJ2-7, the complete variable domain is DAMVIQNPRYQVTQFGKPVTLSCSQTLNHNVMYWYQQKSSQAPKLLFHYYDKDFNNEADTPDNFQSRRPNTSFCFLDIRSPGLGDTAMYLCATSRDQGPGEQYFGPGTRLTVT.

This clonotype was recorded many times. The chain links TRBV2 to TRBJ1-3, with a tentative D call TRBD1 (5 bases). CDR3 length: 15 amino acids. Looked up from germline, CDR1 is SNHLY and CDR2 is FYNNEI. V lost 3 bases to trimming and J lost 0 bases, with 9 bases between them. The CDR3 protein is CASSEAGISGNTIYF. The DNA of the CDR3 is TGTGCCAGCAGTGAGGCAGGGATCTCTGGAAACACCATATATTTT.

This chain joins TRBV12-3 or TRBV12-4 and TRBJ1-1, with D unclear. CDR3 length: 12 residues. Trimming left V 8 bases short and J 2 bases short, with 9 bases between. The CDR3 DNA reads as TGTGCCAGCGGAGCAATTAACACTGAAGCTTTCTTT. Translating it yields CASGAINTEAFF.

The chain has TRBV11-2 and TRBJ1-2; 8 positions agree with TRBD1. The V gene's germline CDR1 is SGHAT and CDR2 FQNNGV. V was pared by 5 bases and J by 4 bases, with 12 bases of the junction left unmatched. The CDR3 loop spans 16 amino acids. CDR3 in amino acids: CASSADRGIVAYGYTF. The CDR3 bases are TGTGCCAGCAGCGCCGACAGGGGAATAGTTGCCTATGGCTACACCTTC.

This clonotype was recorded many times. The chain has TRBV7-9 and TRBJ2-7; weak D call: TRBD2 (5 bases). Between the trimmed V and J ends, which lost 4 bases and 0 bases, there was a span of 13 bases. The CDR3 loop spans 15 amino acids. Germline CDR1 SEHNR, CDR2 FQNEAQ (reference sequence). CDR3 in amino acids: CASSSAGGYSYEQYF. CDR3 nucleotides: TGTGCCAGCAGCTCGGCAGGCGGGTACTCCTACGAGCAGTACTTC.

This clonotype has a count of ten or more. The genes are TRBV6-2 or TRBV6-3 and TRBJ2-7; no definite D call. The CDR3 runs to 14 residues. CDR1 is MNHEY and CDR2 is SVGEGT in the germline V gene. V lost 6 bases and J lost 3, with 15 bases in between. In nucleotides, the CDR3 is TGTGCCAGCAGCCCAGAGCGTATCGGCTACGAGCAGTACTTC. The encoded protein is CASSPERIGYEQYF.

This sequence joins TRBV6-9 and TRBJ2-5; weak D call: TRBD2 (6 bases). Germline values: CDR1 MNHGY, CDR2 SVAAGI. The CDR3 totals 12 residues. The V end was cut by 11 bases, the J end by 3 bases, with 13 bases between. This CDR3 is CAGGLHEETQYF. The CDR3 DNA reads TGTGCCGGAGGACTACACGAAGAGACCCAGTACTTC.

Ten or more counts support this clonotype. V is TRBV25-1 and J is TRBJ1-5; TRBD1 might be the D (5 bases). V was clipped by 4 bases and J by 5 bases, with 9 bases between them. The CDR3 extends over 13 amino acids. Germline lookup yields CDR1 MGHDK and CDR2 SYGVNS. CDR3: CASSGDYHQPQHF. CDR3 sequence (DNA): TGTGCCAGCAGTGGGGACTACCATCAGCCCCAGCATTTT.

The table lists this clonotype with many counts. The chain links TRBV11-2 to TRBJ2-5, with 15 bases identical to TRBD2. Germline V CDR1 and CDR2: SGHAT, FQNNGV. With V trimmed by 5 bases and J by 6 bases, 10 bases remained unmatched. The CDR3 sequence is 17 residues long. CDR3 residues: CASSPWTSGGGGKTQYF. The CDR3 DNA sequence: TGTGCCAGCAGCCCGTGGACTAGCGGGGGGGGCGGTAAGACCCAGTACTTC.

This clonotype was observed at least ten times. The chain carries TRBV11-2 and TRBJ1-3; TRBD1 matches 7 bases. J was trimmed by 0 bases and V by 5 bases; bases with no gene match: 10. From germline, CDR1 is SGHAT and CDR2 FQNNGV. CDR3 size: 17 residues. CDR3 sequence (DNA): TGTGCCAGCAGCCGTGCCGGGACAGCAAACTCTGGAAACACCATATATTTT. It specifies CASSRAGTANSGNTIYF.

This clonotype was found many times. J is TRBJ2-7 and V is TRBV6-2 or TRBV6-3, with D possibly matching TRBD2 (6 bases). This CDR3 is 14 amino acids long. The germline V and J ends were trimmed by 2 bases and 3 bases, with 11 bases remaining between them. Looked up from germline, CDR1 is MNHEY and CDR2 is SVGEGT. The CDR3 here is CASSYPGAIYEQYF. As DNA, the CDR3 is TGTGCCAGCAGTTACCCGGGAGCTATCTACGAGCAGTACTTC.

This clonotype was found a few times. CDR3 sequence (DNA): TGTGCCAGTAGTATCACGGGGAATACCTACGAGCAGTACTTC. Encoded protein: CASSITGNTYEQYF. This rearrangement joins TRBV19 to TRBJ2-7; perhaps TRBD2 as D (5 bases). Germline V gene data show CDR1 as LNHDA and CDR2 as SQIVND (reference sequence). CDR3 length: 14 residues. Trimming took off 3 bases at V and 2 bases at J, with 11 bases between the two ends. The whole variable domain, remainder taken from reference TRBV19 and TRBJ2-7, is DGGITQSPKYLFRKEGQNVTLSCEQNLNHDAMYWYRQDPGQGLRLIYYSQIVNDFQKGDIAEGYSVSREKKESFPLTVTSAQKNPTAFYLCASSITGNTYEQYFGPGTRLTVT.

This clonotype was detected ten times or more. The chain joins TRBV25-1 to TRBJ1-6; D not resolved. The CDR3 is 15 residues long. Deletions cut 3 bases from V and 7 bases from J, with 13 bases between. Germline loops: CDR1 MGHDK, CDR2 SYGVNS. CDR3 in amino acids: CASSDMEGWNSPLHF. CDR3 nucleotides: TGTGCCAGCAGTGACATGGAGGGCTGGAATTCACCCCTCCACTTT.

The chain uses TRBV7-2 and TRBJ2-7; 8 nucleotides match TRBD2. V dropped 5 bases and J dropped 3; count of bases not matched to a gene: 6. CDR1 is SGHTA, CDR2 FQGNSA, per germline. The CDR3 consists of 14 residues. DNA of the CDR3: TGTGCCAGCAGCGATGGCGGGGGGTACTACGAGCAGTACTTC. This sequence encodes CASSDGGGYYEQYF. The full variable domain, with the rest looked up from reference TRBV7-2 and TRBJ2-7, is GAGVSQSPSNKVTEKGKDVELRCDPISGHTALYWYRQSLGQGLEFLIYFQGNSAPDKSGLPSDRFSAERTGGSVSTLTIQRTQQEDSAVYLCASSDGGGYYEQYFGPGTRLTVT.

As regards this clonotype: At one boundary the junction diverges from the germline segment, which might be a read error. This chain joins TRBV9 and TRBJ2-2, with 9 nucleotides matching TRBD2. CDR3 length: 18 residues. Looked up from germline, CDR1 is SGDLS and CDR2 is YYNGEE. This CDR3 is CPSSADPIAGDWAGELFF. In DNA, the CDR3 is TGTCCCAGCAGCGCCGACCCAATAGCGGGAGATTGGGCCGGGGAGCTGTTTTTT.

This clonotype was seen many times. The chain combines TRBV10-3 with TRBJ2-7; 7 bases map to TRBD1. CDR3 size: 17 residues. V dropped 8 bases and J dropped 0; count of bases not matched to a gene: 16. Germline CDR1 is ENHRY and CDR2 is SYGVKD. CDR3 loop: CAIGPTRDRSRSYEQYF. The CDR3 DNA reads TGTGCCATCGGACCAACGAGGGACAGATCTCGCTCCTACGAGCAGTACTTC.

V usage is TRBV7-3 and J usage is TRBJ2-7; the D is unclear. The CDR3 runs to 15 residues. The V end was cut by 3 bases, the J end by 2 bases, with 14 bases between. CDR1 is SGHTA, CDR2 FQGTGA, per germline. CDR3 loop: CASSFVSESAYEQYF. Written as DNA, the CDR3 is TGTGCCAGCAGCTTTGTGTCGGAATCTGCCTACGAGCAGTACTTC.

This clonotype was counted between two and nine times. The CDR3 nucleotides read TGCAGCGTTGGGACTAGTTCGTCCTCGACGAATACGCAGTATTTT. Protein: CSVGTSSSSTNTQYF. The chain carries TRBV29-1 and TRBJ2-3; TRBD2 matches 7 bases. The CDR3 consists of 15 residues. Germline V gene sequence: CDR1 SQVTM, CDR2 ANQGSEA. With 4 bases clipped from V and 7 bases from J, the junction kept 14 bases outside the gene matches.